The present T cell receptor (beta chain) was sequenced within a study of blood T cell repertoires in COVID-19. The overall study: The samples span acute and convalescent COVID-19 from the United States, Italy and Spain. From T cells, B-cell-depleted T cells, or PBMCs came the material, which was cDNA or gDNA.

Original methodology: By means of reference gene primer amplification, nucleated cell counts were estimated. TCRdb's copy holds only in-frame clones and misses some; the assay was immunoSEQ multiplex PCR. V and J calls and clone size are those listed in that table; D and trimming were worked out from the DNA. This sample has about 250,000 clones, with over 70% found just once. V gave up 3 bases and J gave up 3 bases, with 11 bases separating them. The CDR3 totals 15 residues. The germline V gene encodes CDR1 SGHTA and CDR2 FQGTGA. Sequenced input: peripheral blood. V and J are TRBV7-3 and TRBJ2-2, with D unresolved. This sequence originates from a woman of 80 years or more with acute or convalescent COVID-19. The CDR3 sequence: CASSLGQAYTGELFF. CDR3 coding DNA: TGTGCCAGCAGCTTGGGCCAGGCGTACACCGGGGAGCTGTTTTTT.